The rows below give T cell receptor beta chains drawn from one sample of a study of blood T cell repertoires in COVID-19. Only in-frame clones appear in the TCRdb table, and some are missing; sequencing was by immunoSEQ multiplex PCR. The top ten clones hold about a sixth of a sample with fewer than 150,000 clones, around 83% of them seen once. Specimen: peripheral blood. The source is a woman aged 45 to 65 with acute or convalescent COVID-19. Both conserved end residues are part of each CDR3. The D gene is left open where the match is weak. Clone sizes are given selectively: once, few, many, or a class where the clone is expanded.

d_gene	v_gene	abundance	j_gene	CDR3aa	CDR3nt
TRBD1	TRBV19	-	TRBJ1-3	CASSLSTGDSGNTIYF	TGTGCCAGTAGCTTGTCCACAGGGGACTCTGGAAACACCATATATTTT
TRBD1	TRBV15	-	TRBJ1-4	CATSVDRGLNEKLFF	TGTGCCACCAGTGTCGACAGGGGACTTAATGAAAAACTGTTTTTT
-	TRBV30	-	TRBJ1-2	CAWSPGKLTANYGYTF	TGTGCCTGGAGTCCCGGGAAACTAACGGCGAACTATGGCTACACCTTC
TRBD1	TRBV7-6	few	TRBJ1-6	CASSFEGGQNNSPLHF	TGTGCCAGCAGCTTCGAGGGGGGACAGAATAATTCACCCCTCCACTTT
TRBD1	TRBV11-2	-	TRBJ1-3	CASSSNTGGGNTIYF	TGTGCCAGCAGCTCAAACACAGGGGGTGGAAACACCATATATTTT
TRBD2	TRBV6-5	-	TRBJ2-3	CASRLAGGPGDTQYF	TGTGCCAGCAGACTAGCGGGGGGGCCAGGGGATACGCAGTATTTT
TRBD2	TRBV5-1	-	TRBJ2-7	CASSPGLAGGLYEQYF	TGCGCCAGCAGCCCCGGACTAGCGGGGGGCCTATACGAGCAGTACTTC
-	TRBV6-1	-	TRBJ1-5	CASSEAGQRNQPQHF	TGTGCCAGCAGTGAAGCGGGGCAACGCAATCAGCCCCAGCATTTT
TRBD2	TRBV5-1	-	TRBJ2-1	CASSSGLDNEQFF	TGCGCCAGCAGCTCTGGACTAGACAATGAGCAGTTCTTC
TRBD1	TRBV2	-	TRBJ1-1	CASSPRTGSGTEAFF	TGTGCCAGCAGCCCCCGGACAGGGTCGGGCACTGAAGCTTTCTTT
-	TRBV12-3/TRBV12-4	-	TRBJ2-5	CASSRETQYF	TGTGCCAGCTCGAGAGAGACCCAGTACTTC
-	TRBV10-1	-	TRBJ2-1	CASSVASSTYNEQFF	TGCGCCAGCAGTGTGGCCAGTTCGACCTACAATGAGCAGTTCTTC
-	TRBV5-1	-	TRBJ1-6	CASSLEQAEYNSPLHF	TGCGCCAGCAGCTTGGAACAGGCCGAATATAATTCACCCCTCCACTTT
-	TRBV19	-	TRBJ1-5	CASRRTPGGRVISNQPQHF	TGTGCCAGTAGACGCACCCCGGGCGGCAGGGTGATTAGCAATCAGCCCCAGCATTTT
-	TRBV11-2	-	TRBJ1-6	CASSFQGVELHF	TGTGCCAGCAGTTTCCAAGGGGTAGAACTCCACTTT
TRBD1	TRBV30	-	TRBJ1-2	CAWSVNRGHKGYTF	TGTGCCTGGAGTGTAAACAGGGGGCATAAGGGCTACACCTTC
-	TRBV3-1/TRBV3-2	-	TRBJ2-6	CASSPTSSSGANVLTF	TGTGCCAGCAGCCCCACTTCGAGTTCCGGGGCCAACGTCCTGACTTTC
TRBD1	TRBV11-2	-	TRBJ1-1	CASSLELQGTGAFF	TGTGCCAGCAGCTTAGAACTACAGGGGACTGGGGCTTTCTTT
-	TRBV12-3/TRBV12-4	-	TRBJ2-3	CASTLNTDTQYF	TGTGCCAGCACCCTTAACACAGATACGCAGTATTTT
-	TRBV28	-	TRBJ2-7	CASSIQGSPRYEQYF	TGTGCCAGCAGCATACAGGGTTCCCCAAGGTACGAGCAGTACTTC
TRBD2	TRBV9	-	TRBJ2-2	CASSVGTSGNTGELFF	TGTGCCAGCAGCGTAGGGACTAGCGGGAACACCGGGGAGCTGTTTTTT
TRBD2	TRBV18	-	TRBJ2-3	CASSPTSGGADTQYF	TGTGCCAGCTCACCGACTAGCGGGGGGGCAGATACGCAGTATTTT
TRBD1	TRBV7-9	-	TRBJ2-5	CASSPRGPETQYF	TGTGCCAGCAGCCCCAGGGGGCCGGAGACCCAGTACTTC
TRBD1	TRBV7-8	few	TRBJ2-7	CASSPRTGDDEQYF	TGTGCCAGCAGCCCACGGACAGGGGATGACGAGCAGTACTTC
-	TRBV10-2	-	TRBJ1-5	CASTTAGGLSNQPQHF	TGCGCCAGTACAACAGCGGGGGGCCTTAGCAATCAGCCCCAGCATTTT
TRBD1	TRBV2	-	TRBJ1-5	CASSGRTGEKGQPQHF	TGTGCCAGCAGTGGGAGGACAGGGGAGAAGGGTCAGCCCCAGCATTTT
TRBD1	TRBV29-1	-	TRBJ1-3	CSVVTGNGNTIYF	TGCAGCGTGGTGACAGGGAATGGAAACACCATATATTTT
TRBD1	TRBV9	-	TRBJ1-1	CASSPRDSSNTEAFF	TGTGCCAGCAGCCCGCGGGACAGTTCAAACACTGAAGCTTTCTTT
-	TRBV28	few	TRBJ1-1	CASSLGAHTEAFF	TGTGCCAGCAGTTTAGGAGCTCACACTGAAGCTTTCTTT
TRBD1	TRBV28	-	TRBJ1-6	CASRNPGQNSPLHF	TGTGCCAGCAGGAACCCGGGACAGAATTCACCCCTCCACTTT
TRBD2	TRBV5-1	-	TRBJ2-2	CASTRTSGVNTGELFF	TGCGCCAGCACCAGGACTAGCGGGGTGAACACCGGGGAGCTGTTTTTT
TRBD1	TRBV19	-	TRBJ1-6	CASRGTDRNSPLHF	TGTGCCAGTAGGGGGACAGATCGTAATTCACCCCTCCACTTT
-	TRBV30	-	TRBJ1-1	CAWSTNEIMNTEAFF	TGTGCCTGGAGTACCAACGAGATAATGAACACTGAAGCTTTCTTT
-	TRBV9	once	TRBJ1-4	CASSVPQRGGTNEKLFF	TGTGCCAGCAGCGTTCCCCAGCGGGGGGGAACTAATGAAAAACTGTTTTTT
TRBD1	TRBV27	-	TRBJ1-5	CASSRQGARGNQPQHF	TGTGCCAGCAGTCGACAGGGGGCCAGGGGCAATCAGCCCCAGCATTTT
TRBD1	TRBV5-1	-	TRBJ1-6	CASSFTGVGSPLHF	TGCGCCAGCAGCTTTACAGGGGTAGGATCACCCCTCCACTTT
-	TRBV20-1	-	TRBJ1-2	CSASLPGAYGYTF	TGCAGTGCTAGTTTACCAGGTGCCTATGGCTACACCTTC
-	TRBV6-6	-	TRBJ1-1	CASAITRQDTEAFF	TGTGCCAGCGCCATAACCCGGCAGGACACTGAAGCTTTCTTT